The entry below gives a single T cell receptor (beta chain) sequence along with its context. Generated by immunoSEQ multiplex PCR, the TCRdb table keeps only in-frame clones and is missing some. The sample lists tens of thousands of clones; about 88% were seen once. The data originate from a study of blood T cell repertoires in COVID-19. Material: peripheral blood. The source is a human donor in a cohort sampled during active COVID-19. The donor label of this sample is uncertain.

CDR3 coding DNA: TGTGCCAGAAGCCAGGGACTAGCGGGGGCCTACGAGCAGTACTTC. This encodes CARSQGLAGAYEQYF. This chain uses TRBV5-3 with TRBJ2-7; 14 nucleotides agree with TRBD2. TRBV5-3 qualifies as an ORF whose function is uncertain. Trimming at V came to 4 bases and at J to 2 bases, leaving 2 bases not matched to a gene. The CDR3 consists of 15 residues.